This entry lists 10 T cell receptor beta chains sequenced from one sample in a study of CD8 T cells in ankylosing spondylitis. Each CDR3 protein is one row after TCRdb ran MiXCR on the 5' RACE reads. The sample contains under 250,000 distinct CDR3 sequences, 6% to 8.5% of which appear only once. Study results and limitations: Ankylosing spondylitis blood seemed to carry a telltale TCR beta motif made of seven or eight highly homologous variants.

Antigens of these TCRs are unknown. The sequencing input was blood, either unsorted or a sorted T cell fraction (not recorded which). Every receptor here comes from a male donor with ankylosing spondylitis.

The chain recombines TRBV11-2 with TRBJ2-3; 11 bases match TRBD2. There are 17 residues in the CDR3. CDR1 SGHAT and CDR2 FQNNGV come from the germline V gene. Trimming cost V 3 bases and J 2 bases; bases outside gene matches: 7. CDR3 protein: CASSFGYSGGDTDTQYF. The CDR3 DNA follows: TGTGCCAGCAGCTTTGGTTATAGCGGGGGGGACACAGATACGCAGTATTTT.

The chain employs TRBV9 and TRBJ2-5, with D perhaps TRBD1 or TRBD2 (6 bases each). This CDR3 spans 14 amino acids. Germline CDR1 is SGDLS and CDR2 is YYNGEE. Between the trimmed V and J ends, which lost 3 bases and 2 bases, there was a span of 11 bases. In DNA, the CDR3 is TGTGCCAGCAGCGCCGGGGGCAGTCAAGAGACCCAGTACTTC. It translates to CASSAGGSQETQYF.

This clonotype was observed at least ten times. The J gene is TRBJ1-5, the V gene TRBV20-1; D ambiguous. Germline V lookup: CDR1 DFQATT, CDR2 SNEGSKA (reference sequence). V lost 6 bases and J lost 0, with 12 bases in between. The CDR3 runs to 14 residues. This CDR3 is CSAPGDNSNQPQHF. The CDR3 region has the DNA TGCAGTGCCCCTGGCGATAATAGCAATCAGCCCCAGCATTTT.

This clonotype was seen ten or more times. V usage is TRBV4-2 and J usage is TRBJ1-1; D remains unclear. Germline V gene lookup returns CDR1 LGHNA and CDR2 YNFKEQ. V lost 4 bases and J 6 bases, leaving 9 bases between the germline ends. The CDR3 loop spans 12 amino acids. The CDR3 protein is CASSLMDAEAFF. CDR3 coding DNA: TGTGCCAGCAGCCTAATGGACGCTGAAGCTTTCTTT.

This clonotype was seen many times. The DNA of the CDR3 is TGTGCCAGCAGCCCGATAGCGGGAGATCTGTACGAGCAGTACTTC. This encodes CASSPIAGDLYEQYF. The J gene is TRBJ2-7, the V gene TRBV7-9; 9 nucleotides agree with TRBD2. There are 15 residues in the CDR3. V gave up 5 bases and J gave up 4 bases; unmatched junction bases: 9. Germline loops: CDR1 SEHNR, CDR2 FQNEAQ (reference sequence).

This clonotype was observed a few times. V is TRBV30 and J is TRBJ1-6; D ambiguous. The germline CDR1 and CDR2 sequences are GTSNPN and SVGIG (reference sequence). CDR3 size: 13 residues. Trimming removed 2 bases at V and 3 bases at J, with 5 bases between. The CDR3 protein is CAWSPRYNSPLHF. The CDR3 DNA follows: TGTGCCTGGAGTCCACGCTATAATTCACCCCTCCACTTT.

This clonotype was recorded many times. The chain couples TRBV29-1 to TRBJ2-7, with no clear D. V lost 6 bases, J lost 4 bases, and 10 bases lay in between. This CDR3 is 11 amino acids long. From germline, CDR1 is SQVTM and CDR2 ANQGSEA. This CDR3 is CSVLLIYEQYF. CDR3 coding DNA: TGCAGCGTCCTTTTAATTTACGAGCAGTACTTC.

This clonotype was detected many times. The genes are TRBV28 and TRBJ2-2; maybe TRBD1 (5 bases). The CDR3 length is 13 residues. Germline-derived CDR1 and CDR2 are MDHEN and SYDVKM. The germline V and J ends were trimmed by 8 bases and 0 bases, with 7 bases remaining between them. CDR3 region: CASDRANTGELFF. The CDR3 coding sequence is TGTGCCAGCGACAGAGCGAACACCGGGGAGCTGTTTTTT.

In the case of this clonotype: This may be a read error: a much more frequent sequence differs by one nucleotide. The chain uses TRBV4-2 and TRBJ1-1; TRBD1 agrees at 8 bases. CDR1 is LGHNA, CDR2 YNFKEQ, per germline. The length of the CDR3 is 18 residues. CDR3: CAGSQEGQAHLVDTEAFF. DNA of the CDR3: TGTGCCGGCAGCCAAGAGGGACAGGCCCACCTTGTGGACACTGAAGCTTTCTTT.

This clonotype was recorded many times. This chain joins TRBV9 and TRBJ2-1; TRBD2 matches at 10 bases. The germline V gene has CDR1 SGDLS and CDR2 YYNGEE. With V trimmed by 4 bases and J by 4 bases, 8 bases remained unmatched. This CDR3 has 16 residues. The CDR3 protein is CASSPRRTSGYNEQFF. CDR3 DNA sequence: TGTGCCAGCAGCCCCCGGCGGACTAGCGGATACAATGAGCAGTTCTTC. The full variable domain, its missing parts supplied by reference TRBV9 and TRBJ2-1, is DSGVTQTPKHLITATGQRVTLRCSPRSGDLSVYWYQQSLDQGLQFLIQYYNGEERAKGNILERFSAQQFPDLHSELNLSSLELGDSALYFCASSPRRTSGYNEQFFGPGTRLTVL.